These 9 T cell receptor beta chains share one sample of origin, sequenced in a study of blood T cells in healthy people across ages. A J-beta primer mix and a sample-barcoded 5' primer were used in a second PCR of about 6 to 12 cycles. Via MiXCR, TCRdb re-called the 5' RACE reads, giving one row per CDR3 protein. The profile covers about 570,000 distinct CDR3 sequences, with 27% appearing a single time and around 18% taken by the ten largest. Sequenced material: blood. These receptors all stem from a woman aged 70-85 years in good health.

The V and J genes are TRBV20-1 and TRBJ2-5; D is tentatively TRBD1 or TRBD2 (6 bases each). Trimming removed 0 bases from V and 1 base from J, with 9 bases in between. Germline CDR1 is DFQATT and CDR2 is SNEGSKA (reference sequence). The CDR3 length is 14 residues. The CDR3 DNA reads TGCAGTGCTAGAGATGGGGGGCCCCAAGAGACCCAGTACTTC. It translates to CSARDGGPQETQYF.

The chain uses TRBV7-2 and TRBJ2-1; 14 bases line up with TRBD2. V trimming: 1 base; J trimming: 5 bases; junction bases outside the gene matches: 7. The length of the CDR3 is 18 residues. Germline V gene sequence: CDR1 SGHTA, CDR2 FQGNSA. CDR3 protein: CASSLDLGLAGGNNEQFF. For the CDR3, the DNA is TGTGCCAGCAGCTTAGACTTAGGACTAGCGGGGGGAAACAATGAGCAGTTCTTC.

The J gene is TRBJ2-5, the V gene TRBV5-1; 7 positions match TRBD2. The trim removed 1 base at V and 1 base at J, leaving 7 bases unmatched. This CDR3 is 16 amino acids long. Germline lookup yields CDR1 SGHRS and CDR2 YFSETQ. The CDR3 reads CASSLSVAGTQETQYF. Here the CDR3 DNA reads TGCGCCAGCAGCTTGTCGGTAGCGGGCACCCAAGAGACCCAGTACTTC.

CDR3 in amino acids: CSVDESAGANVLTF. CDR3 DNA sequence: TGCAGCGTTGATGAGAGCGCTGGGGCCAACGTCCTGACTTTC. The rearrangement links TRBV29-1 to TRBJ2-6; D is unclear. CDR3 length equals 14 residues. V was cut by 3 bases and J by 2 bases, with 8 bases left in between. Germline loops: CDR1 SQVTM, CDR2 ANQGSEA.

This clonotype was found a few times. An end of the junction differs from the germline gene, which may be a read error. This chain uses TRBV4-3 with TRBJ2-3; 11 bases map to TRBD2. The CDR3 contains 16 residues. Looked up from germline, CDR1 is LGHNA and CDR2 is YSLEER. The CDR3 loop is CASSQGLAGLTDTQFF. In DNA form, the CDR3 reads TGCGCCAGCAGCCAAGGACTAGCGGGGCTCACAGATACGCAGTTTTTT.

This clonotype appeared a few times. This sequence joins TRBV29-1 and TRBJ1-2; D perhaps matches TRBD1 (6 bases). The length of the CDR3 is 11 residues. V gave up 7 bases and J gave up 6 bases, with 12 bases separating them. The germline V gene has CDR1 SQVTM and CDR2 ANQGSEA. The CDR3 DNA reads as TGCAGCGGGGAGGGACACGATGGCTACACCTTC. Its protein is CSGEGHDGYTF.

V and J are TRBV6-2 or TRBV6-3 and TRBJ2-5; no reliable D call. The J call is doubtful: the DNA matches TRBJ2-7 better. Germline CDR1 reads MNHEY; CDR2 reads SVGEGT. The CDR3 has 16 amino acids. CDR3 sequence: CASSLTIANRLYEQYF. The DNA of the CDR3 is TGTGCCAGCAGTTTGACCATAGCCAACCGCCTCTACGAGCAGTACTTC.

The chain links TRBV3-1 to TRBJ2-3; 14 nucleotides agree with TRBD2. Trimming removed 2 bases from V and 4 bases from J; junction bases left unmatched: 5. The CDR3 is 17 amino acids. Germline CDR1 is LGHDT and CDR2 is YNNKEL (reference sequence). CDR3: CASSQRLAGGPADTQYF. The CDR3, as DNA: TGTGCCAGCAGCCAACGACTAGCGGGGGGGCCAGCAGATACGCAGTATTTT.

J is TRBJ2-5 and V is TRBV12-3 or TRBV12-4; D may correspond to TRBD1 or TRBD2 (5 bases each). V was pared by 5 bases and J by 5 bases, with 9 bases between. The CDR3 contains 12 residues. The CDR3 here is CASSVGAETQYF. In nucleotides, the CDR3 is TGTGCCAGCAGTGTCGGGGCCGAGACCCAGTACTTC.